This TCR beta chain emerged from a study of cytomegalovirus exposure and HLA in healthy donors. Notes on this clone: The antigen remains undetermined.

The study ran its PCR with 60 Vbeta and 13 Jbeta primers. The data were produced by immunoSEQ multiplex PCR, yet TCRdb's version contains in-frame clones alone and is incomplete. The repertoire includes roughly 150,000 clones, about 77% of them detected once, and approximately 1.2% sits in the top ten. Germline lookup yields CDR1 SGHTA and CDR2 FQGNSA. Trimming took off 1 base at V and 3 bases at J, with 4 bases between the two ends. The CDR3 runs to 13 residues. Notes on the study in general: Earlier analysis found most TCR beta V segments productive about 87% or about 30% of the time. An analysis was carried out at a later point. It showed that HLA-associated TCR beta chains were more clonally expanded than equally common non-associated chains.

V is TRBV7-2 and J is TRBJ1-5; D is uncertain. Sequencing used PBMCs. The sequence derives from a man aged 25 to 40 in good health and CMV-seronegative. CDR3 sequence reads: CASSLELNQPQHF. CDR3 coding DNA: TGTGCCAGCAGCTTAGAACTCAATCAGCCCCAGCATTTT.